Listed below are T cell receptor beta chains from one sample, sequenced in a study of human T cells and chemical hapten exposure. TCRdb re-analysed the RACE reads in MiXCR, keeping a single row per CDR3 protein. The table lists 100,000 to 150,000 distinct CDR3 sequences, roughly 9% of them singletons, with 1.5% to 2% in the top ten. Sequences were obtained from whole blood. These receptors came from a male donor in good health. Some clones in this sample may be carry-over from other donors' samples. The CDR3 runs from the conserved cysteine through the conserved F or W. The D gene is left open where the match is weak. The listing skips clone size in some rows; elsewhere it reads once, few, many or a size class.

D gene	V gene	clone size	J gene	CDR3 protein	CDR3 DNA
-	TRBV20-1	many	TRBJ1-6	CSARWGRRENSPLHF	TGCAGTGCTAGATGGGGGCGACGGGAGAATTCACCCCTCCACTTT
-	TRBV11-2	few	TRBJ1-5	CASGQTSNQPQHF	TGTGCCAGCGGTCAAACGAGCAATCAGCCCCAGCATTTT
-	TRBV13	few	TRBJ2-5	CASSPGQRQETQYF	TGTGCCAGCAGCCCGGGACAACGTCAAGAGACCCAGTACTTC
TRBD1	TRBV6-5	few	TRBJ1-6	CASRQGTGSPLHF	TGTGCCAGCAGACAGGGGACGGGCTCACCCCTCCACTTT
TRBD1	TRBV10-3	many	TRBJ2-3	CAIRGQGADTQYF	TGTGCCATCAGGGGACAGGGCGCAGATACGCAGTATTTT
TRBD2	TRBV6-1	many	TRBJ2-5	CASSELAGDQETQYF	TGTGCCAGCAGTGAACTAGCGGGAGACCAAGAGACCCAGTACTTC
-	TRBV6-6	-	TRBJ2-6	CASSSRTAGANVLTF	TGTGCCAGCAGTTCCCGGACTGCTGGGGCCAACGTCCTGACTTTC
-	TRBV7-2	few	TRBJ2-3	CASSDARYTQYF	TGTGCCAGCAGCGACGCGCGGTATACGCAGTATTTT
TRBD1	TRBV12-3/TRBV12-4	-	TRBJ1-1	CASSRRQGVTNTEAFF	TGTGCCAGCAGTCGACGACAGGGTGTTACGAACACTGAAGCTTTCTTT
-	TRBV12-3/TRBV12-4	many	TRBJ1-1	CASRFGEANTEAFF	TGTGCCAGCAGGTTCGGGGAGGCGAACACTGAAGCTTTCTTT
TRBD1	TRBV3-1	few	TRBJ2-1	CASSQELGQGDNEQFF	TGTGCCAGCAGCCAAGAGTTAGGCCAGGGGGACAATGAGCAGTTCTTC
-	TRBV12-3/TRBV12-4	few	TRBJ1-5	CASMKQAPQPQHF	TGTGCCAGCATGAAACAGGCTCCACAGCCCCAGCATTTT
TRBD1	TRBV15	many	TRBJ1-6	CATSRGTGGLGDSPLHF	TGTGCCACCAGCAGGGGAACAGGGGGACTAGGTGATTCACCCCTCCACTTT
-	TRBV3-1	many	TRBJ2-3	CASSPRGGSDTQYF	TGTGCCAGCAGCCCGAGAGGGGGTTCAGATACGCAGTATTTT
TRBD1	TRBV12-3/TRBV12-4	many	TRBJ2-7	CASIVPGTGYEQYF	TGTGCCAGCATTGTACCCGGGACAGGGTACGAGCAGTACTTC
TRBD2	TRBV20-1	many	TRBJ2-7	CSARAPGALAGGRYEQYF	TGCAGTGCTAGAGCCCCGGGCGCCTTAGCGGGAGGCCGCTACGAGCAGTACTTC
-	TRBV20-1	few	TRBJ1-1	CSARDEDVITEAFF	TGCAGTGCTAGAGATGAGGACGTGATCACTGAAGCTTTCTTT
-	TRBV3-1	-	TRBJ2-1	CASSHTSLYNEQFF	TGTGCCAGCAGCCATACTAGCCTATACAATGAGCAGTTCTTC
TRBD1	TRBV6-5	-	TRBJ2-3	CASSDDRGALHTQYF	TGTGCCAGCAGCGACGACAGGGGCGCATTACATACGCAGTATTTT
-	TRBV7-2	many	TRBJ2-3	CASSLRLEHTDTQYF	TGTGCCAGCAGCTTACGACTAGAACACACAGATACGCAGTATTTT
TRBD2	TRBV7-2	-	TRBJ2-3	CASSLEGRGARDTQYF	TGTGCCAGCAGCTTAGAAGGGCGGGGGGCCCGAGATACGCAGTATTTT
TRBD1	TRBV12-3/TRBV12-4	many	TRBJ2-1	CASSLPRTGNRNEQFF	TGTGCCAGCAGTTTACCACGGACAGGGAACCGCAATGAGCAGTTCTTC
-	TRBV7-6	many	TRBJ2-7	CASSLAPVAGREQYF	TGTGCCAGCAGCTTAGCGCCCGTGGCGGGACGCGAGCAGTACTTC
TRBD2	TRBV20-1	many	TRBJ2-7	CSAKSGRGYEQYF	TGCAGTGCAAAAAGCGGGAGAGGTTACGAGCAGTACTTC
-	TRBV30	-	TRBJ1-2	CAWIGGYNYGYTF	TGTGCCTGGATCGGGGGCTACAACTATGGCTACACCTTC
-	TRBV7-9	few	TRBJ2-7	CASSLAPGAHREQYF	TGTGCCAGCAGCTTAGCCCCTGGGGCGCATCGAGAGCAGTACTTC
TRBD2	TRBV7-9	-	TRBJ2-3	CASSQGTSGRSTDTQYF	TGTGCCAGCAGCCAGGGGACTAGCGGGAGATCGACAGATACGCAGTATTTT
-	TRBV12-3/TRBV12-4	-	TRBJ1-1	CASSPDPGRDTEAFF	TGTGCCAGCAGCCCGGACCCAGGGCGGGACACTGAAGCTTTCTTT
TRBD1	TRBV14	few	TRBJ1-2	CASSQRGQGLRYTF	TGTGCCAGCAGCCAGAGGGGACAGGGGTTGCGCTACACCTTC
-	TRBV19	few	TRBJ1-5	CASSIGTEAQPQHF	TGTGCCAGTAGTATTGGGACGGAAGCTCAGCCCCAGCATTTT
TRBD1	TRBV19	few	TRBJ2-1	CASSELGQAPKNEQFF	TGTGCCAGTAGCGAATTGGGACAGGCCCCAAAGAATGAGCAGTTCTTC
-	TRBV2	-	TRBJ2-1	CASRGTSPGNEQFF	TGTGCCAGCAGGGGTACTAGCCCCGGAAATGAGCAGTTCTTC
-	TRBV3-1	many	TRBJ1-1	CASSQARGNTEAFF	TGTGCCAGCAGCCAAGCCAGGGGGAACACTGAAGCTTTCTTT
TRBD1	TRBV9	-	TRBJ1-6	CASSPLQGGSAPLHF	TGTGCCAGCAGCCCCCTACAGGGGGGATCGGCACCCCTCCACTTT
TRBD1	TRBV6-5	-	TRBJ2-7	CASRTVGTALSYEQYF	TGTGCCAGCAGAACAGTCGGGACAGCCCTCTCCTACGAGCAGTACTTC
TRBD2	TRBV3-1	many	TRBJ2-3	CASSQTSGSADTQYF	TGTGCCAGCAGCCAGACTAGCGGGAGCGCAGATACGCAGTATTTT
-	TRBV19	-	TRBJ1-5	CASRSPGDSNQPQHF	TGTGCCAGTAGATCCCCGGGAGATAGCAATCAGCCCCAGCATTTT
-	TRBV6-5	many	TRBJ2-5	CASRGGSGLGETQYF	TGTGCCAGCAGGGGGGGTTCGGGGCTGGGAGAGACCCAGTACTTC
TRBD2	TRBV19	-	TRBJ2-1	CASNAGEAYNEQFF	TGTGCCAGTAATGCGGGAGAGGCCTACAATGAGCAGTTCTTC
-	TRBV15	few	TRBJ2-1	CATSRGSRPSEQFF	TGTGCCACCAGCAGAGGGTCGAGGCCAAGTGAGCAGTTCTTC